One sample yielded the 32 T cell receptor beta chains listed below, sequenced in a study of CD8+ T cells in alopecia areata. As for treatment: oral pan-JAK inhibitor, 5-10 mg twice daily. RNA extraction was followed by reverse transcription into cDNA, which acted as the sequencing template. Data came from immunoSEQ multiplex PCR; TCRdb stores just in-frame clones and leaves some out. Of hundreds of thousands of clones listed, more than 30% are singletons. The sequencing here drew on CD4+ T cells sorted from blood, taken between weeks 30 and 35, from a patient treated with tofacitinib. Receptor source: a human donor with alopecia areata.

J is TRBJ1-1 and V is TRBV29-1; D is possibly TRBD1 (5 bases). V was clipped by 6 bases and J by 2 bases, with 19 bases between them. The CDR3 length is 15 residues. The germline CDR1 and CDR2 sequences are SQVTM and ANQGSEA. In nucleotides, the CDR3 is TGCAGCGTCGCATTGACTCAGACAGTTAACACTGAAGCTTTCTTT. Its protein is CSVALTQTVNTEAFF.

The gene calls are TRBV29-1 and TRBJ1-1; TRBD1 matches at 8 bases. This CDR3 has 13 amino acids. From germline, CDR1 is SQVTM and CDR2 ANQGSEA. The J segment lost 5 bases and the V segment lost 8 bases, leaving 10 bases of the junction unmatched. CDR3 region: CSTRTGPKTEAFF. The CDR3 DNA is TGCAGCACCCGGACAGGGCCGAAGACTGAAGCTTTCTTT.

This chain links TRBV6-5 with TRBJ2-7; TRBD1 might be the D (6 bases). Germline CDR1 is MNHEY and CDR2 is SVGAGI. The CDR3 loop spans 15 amino acids. Trimming removed 0 bases at V and 1 base at J, with 10 bases between. CDR3 loop: CASSYSYRESYEQYF. The CDR3 nucleotides read TGTGCCAGCAGTTACTCATACAGGGAGTCCTACGAGCAGTACTTC.

The chain uses TRBV6-5 and TRBJ2-1; no reliable D call. V lost 6 bases and J 8 bases, leaving 17 bases between the germline ends. In germline, CDR1 is MNHEY, CDR2 SVGAGI. This CDR3 region has 14 residues. As DNA, the CDR3 is TGTGCCAGCAGACCACCCGGGCCATACGATGAGCAGTTCTTC. The encoded protein is CASRPPGPYDEQFF.

The rearrangement links TRBV9 to TRBJ2-2; TRBD1 aligns across 8 bases. V was pared by 2 bases and J by 0 bases, with 3 bases of the junction left unmatched. CDR3 length: 16 amino acids. CDR1 and CDR2 from the germline V gene are SGDLS and YYNGEE. CDR3: CASSVRTGTNTGELFF. The CDR3 region has the DNA TGTGCCAGCAGCGTCAGGACAGGGACGAACACCGGGGAGCTGTTTTTT. The full variable domain, rest sourced from reference TRBV9 and TRBJ2-2, is DSGVTQTPKHLITATGQRVTLRCSPRSGDLSVYWYQQSLDQGLQFLIQYYNGEERAKGNILERFSAQQFPDLHSELNLSSLELGDSALYFCASSVRTGTNTGELFFGEGSRLTVL.

The J gene is TRBJ1-1, the V gene TRBV4-1; no clear D. This CDR3 has 14 amino acids. V lost 4 bases and J lost 1, with 10 bases in between. Germline V gene sequence: CDR1 MGHRA, CDR2 YSYEKL. The CDR3 bases are TGCGCCAGCAGCCCTATGGACTCGAACACTGAAGCTTTCTTT. The encoded protein is CASSPMDSNTEAFF.

This clone was recorded once. The chain joins TRBV5-1 to TRBJ2-6; possible D gene TRBD1, 5 bases. Trimming pared 0 bases from V and 0 bases from J, leaving 10 bases between. Germline V gene data show CDR1 as SGHRS and CDR2 as YFSETQ. The CDR3 covers 17 residues. The chain's CDR3 is CASSLGQPLSGANVLTF. The CDR3, as DNA: TGCGCCAGCAGCTTGGGACAGCCGCTCTCTGGGGCCAACGTCCTGACTTTC.

The chain carries TRBV15 and TRBJ1-2; 8 bases agree with TRBD1. The length of the CDR3 is 15 residues. Germline V gene sequence: CDR1 LNHNV, CDR2 YYDKDF (reference sequence). The V gene end was trimmed by 1 base and the J gene end by 4 bases; junction bases not matched to a gene: 5. The CDR3 bases are TGTGCCACCAGCAGAGGGACAGGGACCCCCTATGGCTACACCTTC. Amino acid sequence: CATSRGTGTPYGYTF.

The V and J genes are TRBV27 and TRBJ2-1; D is uncertain. The CDR3 consists of 15 residues. Germline CDR1 MNHEY, CDR2 SMNVEV (reference sequence). V was pared by 3 bases and J by 5 bases, with 14 bases between. CDR3 sequence (DNA): TGTGCCAGCAGTTTGCAACAGATCTTCAACAATGAGCAGTTCTTC. Protein: CASSLQQIFNNEQFF.

In its sample, this clone was seen a few times. The chain uses TRBV4-1 and TRBJ2-7; D may match TRBD1 or TRBD2 (6 bases each). CDR3 size: 13 residues. Trimming stripped 4 bases from V and 6 bases from J, with 13 bases between. CDR1 MGHRA and CDR2 YSYEKL come from the germline V gene. The CDR3 sequence is CASSRPGAVEQYF. CDR3 nucleotide sequence: TGCGCCAGCAGCCGTCCGGGGGCTGTCGAGCAGTACTTC.

This clone was detected a few times. The gene calls are TRBV5-6 and TRBJ2-5; 7 bases line up with TRBD1. V was pared by 0 bases and J by 5 bases, with 7 bases of the junction left unmatched. The length of the CDR3 is 15 residues. Per the germline V gene, CDR1 is SGHDT and CDR2 is YYEEEE. The CDR3 DNA reads TGTGCCAGCAGCTTGGTACAGGGGTGGAAGGAGACCCAGTACTTC. As protein: CASSLVQGWKETQYF.

This clone was seen only a few times. The same CDR3 is also encoded by other DNA sequences in this sample. The rearrangement joins TRBV29-1 to TRBJ1-5; no reliable D call. This CDR3 has 12 amino acids. Trimming removed 4 bases from V and 3 bases from J, with 7 bases in between. Germline V gene data show CDR1 as SQVTM and CDR2 as ANQGSEA. The CDR3 sequence is CSVGQDNQPQHF. The CDR3 nucleotides are TGCAGCGTTGGCCAGGACAATCAGCCCCAGCATTTT.

The V gene is TRBV30, the J gene TRBJ1-4; D is unresolved. CDR1 GTSNPN and CDR2 SVGIG come from the germline V gene (reference sequence). The CDR3 sequence is 14 residues long. V lost 4 bases, J lost 2 bases, and 11 bases lay in between. CDR3 protein: CAWNGQGTNEKLFF. The DNA for the CDR3 is TGTGCCTGGAACGGCCAAGGGACTAATGAAAAACTGTTTTTT.

The chain is built from TRBV6-5 and TRBJ2-2, with 7 bases fitting TRBD1. Trimming removed 6 bases from V and 5 bases from J; junction bases left unmatched: 3. Per the germline V gene, CDR1 is MNHEY and CDR2 is SVGAGI. This CDR3 spans 13 amino acids. CDR3 DNA: TGTGCCAGCAGGTTACAGGGGACCGGGGAGCTGTTTTTT. It encodes CASRLQGTGELFF.

This chain joins TRBV5-1 and TRBJ1-2; D remains ambiguous. The CDR3 is 16 residues long. V gave up 0 bases and J gave up 0 bases, with 12 bases separating them. Germline assignment: CDR1 SGHRS and CDR2 YFSETQ. Here the CDR3 reads CASSLVEGRTNYGYTF. In DNA form, the CDR3 reads TGCGCCAGCAGCTTGGTAGAGGGTCGGACTAACTATGGCTACACCTTC.

This clone was counted between two and nine times. The chain joins TRBV28 to TRBJ1-1; D might be TRBD1 (5 bases). V lost 6 bases, J lost 0 bases, and 11 bases lay in between. CDR3 length: 14 amino acids. Per germline, CDR1 MDHEN and CDR2 SYDVKM. The CDR3 is CASRPQTVNTEAFF. CDR3 sequence (DNA): TGTGCCAGCAGGCCCCAGACAGTGAACACTGAAGCTTTCTTT. The full variable domain, in which reference TRBV28 and TRBJ1-1 provide the parts outside the CDR3, is DVKVTQSSRYLVKRTGEKVFLECVQDMDHENMFWYRQDPGLGLRLIYFSYDVKMKEKGDIPEGYSVSREKKERFSLILESASTNQTSMYLCASRPQTVNTEAFFGQGTRLTVV.

The J gene is TRBJ1-3, the V gene TRBV5-1; possible D gene TRBD1, 5 bases. V gave up 2 bases and J gave up 0 bases, with 9 bases separating them. The CDR3 extends over 15 amino acids. Germline CDR1 reads SGHRS; CDR2 reads YFSETQ. This CDR3 reads CASSLAGSSGNTIYF. As DNA, the CDR3 is TGCGCCAGCAGCTTAGCAGGGTCCTCTGGAAACACCATATATTTT.

The chain couples TRBV10-3 to TRBJ1-6, with TRBD1 identical over 8 bases. Germline trimming cut 0 bases from V and 7 bases from J; bases unmatched to any gene: 5. The CDR3 totals 16 residues. CDR1 ENHRY and CDR2 SYGVKD come from the germline V gene. CDR3 protein: CAISESARGLNSPLHF. CDR3 nucleotide sequence: TGTGCCATCAGTGAGTCCGCCAGGGGGCTAAATTCACCCCTCCACTTT.

The chain joins TRBV2 to TRBJ2-7; D is unclear. Germline V gives CDR1 SNHLY, CDR2 FYNNEI. There are 13 residues in the CDR3. V lost 7 bases and J lost 2, with 12 bases in between. The CDR3 loop is CASNLPPPYEQYF. The CDR3, as DNA: TGTGCCAGCAATCTACCCCCTCCCTACGAGCAGTACTTC.

The J gene is TRBJ2-1, the V gene TRBV11-2, with 9 positions matching TRBD1. The germline V gene encodes CDR1 SGHAT and CDR2 FQNNGV. CDR3 length equals 15 residues. V shed 5 bases and J 7 bases; nucleotides not matched to a gene: 9. The CDR3 bases are TGTGCCAGCAGCGTGACAGGGGGTCTGGGGAATGAGCAGTTCTTC. This translates into CASSVTGGLGNEQFF.

This clone was seen ten or more times. The chain carries TRBV7-3 and TRBJ1-1; D remains ambiguous. Trimming left V 3 bases short and J 3 bases short, with 14 bases between. Germline CDR1 and CDR2: SGHTA and FQGTGA. The CDR3 spans 15 residues. This CDR3 reads CASSFSRSRDTEAFF. CDR3 nucleotides: TGTGCCAGCAGCTTCAGCAGATCAAGGGACACTGAAGCTTTCTTT.

This clone was observed a few times. The chain is built from TRBV29-1 and TRBJ1-2; a weak D match, TRBD1 (6 bases). The V gene lost 5 bases and the J gene lost 12 bases, with 13 bases spanning the gap. Germline V gene lookup returns CDR1 SQVTM and CDR2 ANQGSEA. The CDR3 extends over 10 amino acids. CDR3 amino acids: CSVTRGADTF. Written as DNA, the CDR3 is TGCAGCGTTACAAGGGGGGCAGACACCTTC.

In this sample, this clone turned up a few times. The V call is TRBV12-5, the J call TRBJ1-1; D is possibly TRBD1 (5 bases). The germline CDR1 and CDR2 sequences are LGHNT and FRNRAP. This CDR3 has 14 amino acids. Trimming took 1 base from V and 1 from J, leaving 7 bases between them. The chain's CDR3 is CASGLGGANTEAFF. The DNA of the CDR3 is TGTGCTAGTGGTTTGGGCGGGGCGAACACTGAAGCTTTCTTT.

The rearrangement links TRBV7-3 to TRBJ2-1; D gene unclear. The CDR3 has 11 residues. The germline V gene encodes CDR1 SGHTA and CDR2 FQGTGA. V was shortened by 5 bases and J by 5 bases, with 4 bases between the two germline ends. The CDR3 region has the DNA TGTGCCAGCAGCCTAAACAATGAGCAGTTCTTC. It is translated as CASSLNNEQFF. The full variable domain, with the rest looked up from reference TRBV7-3 and TRBJ2-1, is GAGVSQTPSNKVTEKGKYVELRCDPISGHTALYWYRQSLGQGPEFLIYFQGTGAADDSGLPNDRFFAVRPEGSVSTLKIQRTERGDSAVYLCASSLNNEQFFGPGTRLTVL.

On this clone itself: A junction boundary mismatches the germline segment, possibly from a read error. This chain connects TRBV7-8 to TRBJ2-5; D gene unclear. The CDR3 spans 12 residues. Germline V gene lookup returns CDR1 SGHVS and CDR2 FQNEAQ. The CDR3 nucleotides are TGTGCCAGCAGATTAGCAGCTGAGACCCAGTACTTC. Translating it yields CASRLAAETQYF. Full variable domain (rest looked up from reference TRBV7-8 and TRBJ2-5): GAGVSQSPRYKVAKRGQDVALRCDPISGHVSLFWYQQALGQGPEFLTYFQNEAQLDKSGLPSDRFFAERPEGSVSTLKIQRTQQEDSAVYLCASRLAAETQYFGPGTRLLVL.

The rearrangement uses TRBV11-1 and TRBJ2-6; D unresolved. V shed 4 bases and J shed 0 bases, with 7 bases lying between them. The CDR3 length is 15 residues. The germline V gene encodes CDR1 SGHAT and CDR2 FQDESV (reference sequence). The CDR3 reads CASSSYGSGANVLTF. CDR3 bases: TGTGCCAGCAGCTCCTACGGCTCTGGGGCCAACGTCCTGACTTTC.

This clone was recorded a few times. The chain links TRBV5-1 to TRBJ2-1, with 7 bases identical to TRBD2. The CDR3 sequence is 15 residues long. Germline CDR1 reads SGHRS; CDR2 reads YFSETQ. Trimming removed 2 bases from V and 7 bases from J; junction bases left unmatched: 9. CDR3 residues: CASSLSGLGGNEQFF. The CDR3 DNA follows: TGCGCCAGCAGCTTATCCGGCCTCGGGGGGAATGAGCAGTTCTTC.

The chain couples TRBV4-1 to TRBJ1-5; 8 bases are shared with TRBD1. CDR3 size: 14 residues. Germline V gene data show CDR1 as MGHRA and CDR2 as YSYEKL. Trimming at V came to 1 base and at J to 7 bases, leaving 3 bases not matched to a gene. The CDR3 is CASSQGTGRQPQHF. As DNA, the CDR3 is TGCGCCAGCAGCCAAGGGACAGGGAGGCAGCCCCAGCATTTT.

This clone was counted between two and nine times. This chain uses TRBV29-1 with TRBJ1-5; possibly TRBD1 for D (5 bases). V was trimmed by 8 bases and J by 4 bases, leaving 12 bases between them. Germline loops: CDR1 SQVTM, CDR2 ANQGSEA. There are 12 residues in the CDR3. This chain's CDR3 is CSTRDGNQPQHF. CDR3 in DNA: TGCAGCACCAGGGACGGGAATCAGCCCCAGCATTTT.

In its sample, this clone was seen a few times. This chain uses TRBV27 with TRBJ2-7, with D possibly TRBD2 on 5 matching bases. The CDR3 totals 15 residues. CDR1 MNHEY and CDR2 SMNVEV come from the germline V gene (reference sequence). With 5 bases removed from V and 6 bases from J, the gap between germline ends came to 20 bases. The CDR3 sequence is CASSPARGRIVEQYF. The CDR3 bases are TGTGCCAGCAGTCCAGCCCGGGGTAGGATCGTCGAGCAGTACTTC.

CDR3 protein: CASSLSQSSYEQYF. For the CDR3, the DNA is TGTGCCAGCAGCTTATCGCAGAGCTCCTACGAGCAGTACTTC. V is TRBV5-7 and J is TRBJ2-7; D not resolved. TRBV5-7 is filed as an ORF, its function uncertain. The CDR3 contains 14 residues. Between the trimmed V and J ends, which lost 2 bases and 0 bases, there was a span of 9 bases.

In DNA form, the CDR3 reads TGTGCCAGCAGTGTTGGGGGGCTAGCGGGAGTTCAAGAGACCCAGTACTTC. This codes for CASSVGGLAGVQETQYF. The gene calls are TRBV25-1 and TRBJ2-5; 10 nucleotides align to TRBD2. Losses at the gene ends were 4 bases for V and 2 bases for J; bases not matched to a gene: 10. This CDR3 has 17 residues. Germline V gene sequence: CDR1 MGHDK, CDR2 SYGVNS.